Only a few counts were recorded for the clone carrying this TCR beta chain. Its antigen is currently unknown. It was with a sample-barcoded 5' primer and a J-beta primer mix that a second PCR of roughly 7 to 11 cycles was run. A single record per CDR3 protein comes from TCRdb applying MiXCR to the 5' RACE reads. The table has about 1.4 million distinct CDR3 sequences, 59% seen once. The source of the sample is a study of blood T cells in healthy people across ages. Russia was home to the donors, healthy Caucasian individuals aged roughly 6 to 100. Study conclusions and caveats: Strong correlation linked observed beta diversity and percent naive T cells.

The CDR3 runs to 13 residues. The germline gives CDR1 DFQATT, CDR2 SNEGSKA (reference sequence). V was cut by 5 bases and J by 2 bases, with 13 bases left in between. The clonotype originates from a young man in good health. Sequencing used blood. This chain links TRBV20-1 with TRBJ2-7, with a tentative D call TRBD1 (6 bases). In nucleotides, the CDR3 is TGCAGTGCTCCCGGGACAATGGCCTACGAGCAGTACTTC. Its translation: CSAPGTMAYEQYF.